This T cell receptor (beta chain) emerged from a study of T cells in Graves' hyperthyroidism and ophthalmopathy. Study-level findings and limits: Median prediction lead before ophthalmopathy onset was roughly 6 months with the model. Blood samples included most of the expanded thyroid clonotypes exceeding 0.001.

Those patients with uncontrolled infection, other autoimmune disease, pregnancy or lactation were excluded. Thyroid ultrasound and orbital computed tomography, with clinical symptoms and serum thyroxine and TRAb, informed diagnoses. The ends were cut back, 1 base at V and 0 bases at J, with 10 bases in the middle. Germline V gene data show CDR1 as SGHAT and CDR2 as FQNNGV. CDR3 length: 15 residues. This clonotype was seen repeatedly, ten times or more. Its antigen is as yet unknown. Researchers took RNA transcripts and amplified the TCR beta CDR3 regions from them. An initial round of RT-PCR targeting the TCR CDR3 relied on the HTBI primer set. MiXCR was run by TCRdb on the multiplex PCR reads, yielding one entry per CDR3 protein. The profile shows approximately 570,000 distinct CDR3 sequences, just under 20% of them singletons.

Sequenced input: blood. The chain joins TRBV11-2 to TRBJ2-7, with D tentatively TRBD1 (5 bases). This receptor was obtained from a middle-aged man with Graves' ophthalmopathy. For the CDR3, the DNA is TGTGCCAGCAGCTTAGTGAGTGACAGCTCCTACGAGCAGTACTTC. Amino acid sequence: CASSLVSDSSYEQYF.